This note documents a single TCR beta chain sequence. What it recognizes is unknown. The data were obtained in a study of T-cell memory formation after mild COVID-19. Each CDR3 protein gets one entry after TCRdb re-called the 5' RACE reads with MiXCR. The table lists a few hundred thousand distinct CDR3 sequences, 13% to 15% of them singletons. Study conclusions and caveats: Researchers found some responding clones in pre-infection memory, a sign that cross-reactive memory joined.

The clonotype was recovered from a man younger than 35 who had mild COVID-19 (a few samples of this study predate the infection). Cell type and time point are not known. The sequencing sample was made of PBMCs or a T cell subset sorted from them (not recorded which).

The CDR3 DNA reads TGTGCCAGCAGCTTAGGGGGCAGGAGCAATGAGCAGTTCTTC. Its protein product is CASSLGGRSNEQFF. The chain recombines TRBV7-3 with TRBJ2-1; weak D call: TRBD1 (6 bases). CDR3 length: 14 residues. Germline CDR1 and CDR2: SGHTA and FQGTGA. V lost 2 bases to trimming and J lost 6 bases, with 11 bases between them. The full variable domain, with the rest looked up from reference TRBV7-3 and TRBJ2-1, is GAGVSQTPSNKVTEKGKYVELRCDPISGHTALYWYRQSLGQGPEFLIYFQGTGAADDSGLPNDRFFAVRPEGSVSTLKIQRTERGDSAVYLCASSLGGRSNEQFFGPGTRLTVL.